This T cell receptor beta chain stems from a study of cytomegalovirus exposure and HLA in healthy donors. Study results and limitations: In an earlier analysis, about 87% or about 30%: the productive usage of most TCR beta V segments. It was in a later analysis that TCR association rates were seen to vary by HLA locus, highest for DRB1 and lowest for HLA-C. Among the CMV-associated chains, three were confirmed in vitro as specific for CMV antigens. Later analysis identified a missense DCLRE1C variant that was linked to TCR beta V- and J-gene trimming.

This clone was observed once. Its target is unknown. Different DNA sequences within this sample yield the same CDR3. The V end lost 0 bases, the J end lost 3 bases, and 8 bases lay between the germline ends. This CDR3 is built from 14 residues. Germline lookup yields CDR1 SGHRS and CDR2 YFSETQ. It was with 60 Vbeta and 13 Jbeta primers that the PCR ran. Measured with immunoSEQ multiplex PCR; TCRdb has only the in-frame clones, and not every one. Of approximately 190,000 clones listed, approximately 80% are singletons. This chain connects TRBV5-1 to TRBJ2-3; a possible D gene is TRBD1 (6 bases). The sequenced material came from PBMCs. This clonotype originated in a woman in her 30s in good health and CMV-seropositive. DNA of the CDR3: TGCGCCAGCAGCTTGGGAACAGGGACAGATACGCAGTATTTT. Amino acids: CASSLGTGTDTQYF.